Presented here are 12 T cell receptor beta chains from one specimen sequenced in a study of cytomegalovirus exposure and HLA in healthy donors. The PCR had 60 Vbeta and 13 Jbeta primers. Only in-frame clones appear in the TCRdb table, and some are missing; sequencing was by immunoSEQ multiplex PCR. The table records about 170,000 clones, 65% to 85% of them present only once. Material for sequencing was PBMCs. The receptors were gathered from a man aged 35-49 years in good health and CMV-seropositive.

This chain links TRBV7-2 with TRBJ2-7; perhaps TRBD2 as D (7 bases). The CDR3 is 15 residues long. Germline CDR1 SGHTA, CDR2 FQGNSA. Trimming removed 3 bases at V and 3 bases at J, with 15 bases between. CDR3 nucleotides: TGTGCCAGCAGCTTCCGAGGGGGGGACGACTACGAGCAGTACTTC. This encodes CASSFRGGDDYEQYF.

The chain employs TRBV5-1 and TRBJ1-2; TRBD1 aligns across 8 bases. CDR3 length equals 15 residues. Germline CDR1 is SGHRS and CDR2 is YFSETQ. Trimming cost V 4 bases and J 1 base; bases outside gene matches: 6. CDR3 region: CASSQGQVINYGYTF. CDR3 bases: TGCGCCAGCAGCCAGGGACAGGTGATTAACTATGGCTACACCTTC.

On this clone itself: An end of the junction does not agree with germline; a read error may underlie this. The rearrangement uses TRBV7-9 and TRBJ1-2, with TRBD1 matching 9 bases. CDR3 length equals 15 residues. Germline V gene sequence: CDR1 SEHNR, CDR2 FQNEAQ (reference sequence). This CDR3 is CSSSQTGGFNYGYTF. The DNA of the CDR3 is TGTTCCAGCAGCCAGACAGGGGGGTTTAACTATGGCTACACCTTC.

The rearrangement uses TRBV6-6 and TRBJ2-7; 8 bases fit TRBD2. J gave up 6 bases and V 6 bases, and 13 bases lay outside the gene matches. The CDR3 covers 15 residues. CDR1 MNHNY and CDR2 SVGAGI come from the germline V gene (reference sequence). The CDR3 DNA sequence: TGTGCCAGCAGGGTGAGCGGGGGTAGTCTCGGCGAGCAGTACTTC. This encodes CASRVSGGSLGEQYF.

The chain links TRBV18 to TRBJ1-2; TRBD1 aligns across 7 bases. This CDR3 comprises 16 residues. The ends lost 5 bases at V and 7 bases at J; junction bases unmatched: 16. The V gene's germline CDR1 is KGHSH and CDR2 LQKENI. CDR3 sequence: CASSYNRGFIESGYTF. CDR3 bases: TGTGCCAGCTCATACAACAGGGGTTTCATCGAGTCTGGCTACACCTTC. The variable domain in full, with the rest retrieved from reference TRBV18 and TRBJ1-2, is NAGVMQNPRHLVRRRGQEARLRCSPMKGHSHVYWYRQLPEEGLKFMVYLQKENIIDESGMPKERFSAEFPKEGPSILRIQQVVRGDSAAYFCASSYNRGFIESGYTFGSGTRLTVV.

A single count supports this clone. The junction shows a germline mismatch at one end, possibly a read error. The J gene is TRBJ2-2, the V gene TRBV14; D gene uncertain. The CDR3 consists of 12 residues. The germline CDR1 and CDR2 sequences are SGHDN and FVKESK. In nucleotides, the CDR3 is TGTGCCAGCAGACAAGATATGGGGGAGCTGTTTTTT. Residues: CASRQDMGELFF.

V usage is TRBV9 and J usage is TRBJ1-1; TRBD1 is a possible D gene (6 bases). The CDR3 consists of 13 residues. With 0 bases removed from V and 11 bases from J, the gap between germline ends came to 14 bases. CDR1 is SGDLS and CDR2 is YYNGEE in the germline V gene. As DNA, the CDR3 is TGTGCCAGCAGCGTAGAGGGGGGGCCCGCGGCTTTCTTT. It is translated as CASSVEGGPAAFF.

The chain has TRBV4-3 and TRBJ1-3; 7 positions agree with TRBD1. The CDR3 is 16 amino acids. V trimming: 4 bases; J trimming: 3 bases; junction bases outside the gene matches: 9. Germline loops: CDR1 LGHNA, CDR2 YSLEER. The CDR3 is CASSPGTAGVGNTIYF. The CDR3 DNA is TGCGCCAGCAGCCCCGGGACAGCCGGGGTTGGAAACACCATATATTTT.

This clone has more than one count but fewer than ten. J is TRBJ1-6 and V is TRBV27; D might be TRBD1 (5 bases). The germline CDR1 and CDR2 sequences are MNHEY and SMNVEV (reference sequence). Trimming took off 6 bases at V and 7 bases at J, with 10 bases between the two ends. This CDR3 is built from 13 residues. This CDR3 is CASRGRGNSPLHF. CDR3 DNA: TGTGCCAGCAGGGGGCGGGGGAATTCACCCCTCCACTTT.

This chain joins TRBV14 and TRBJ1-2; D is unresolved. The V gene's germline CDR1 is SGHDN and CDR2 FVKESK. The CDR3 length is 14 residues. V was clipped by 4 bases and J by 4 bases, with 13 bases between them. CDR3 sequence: CASSPLTRGYGYTF. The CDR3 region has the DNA TGTGCCAGCAGCCCTCTCACCCGGGGCTATGGCTACACCTTC.

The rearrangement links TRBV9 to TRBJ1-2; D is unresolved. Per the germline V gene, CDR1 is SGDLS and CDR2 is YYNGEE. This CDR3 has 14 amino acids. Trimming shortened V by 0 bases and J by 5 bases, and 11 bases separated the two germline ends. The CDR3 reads CASSVGSGSYGYTF. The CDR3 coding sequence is TGTGCCAGCAGCGTAGGGTCAGGAAGTTATGGCTACACCTTC. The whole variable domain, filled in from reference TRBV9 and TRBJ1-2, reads DSGVTQTPKHLITATGQRVTLRCSPRSGDLSVYWYQQSLDQGLQFLIQYYNGEERAKGNILERFSAQQFPDLHSELNLSSLELGDSALYFCASSVGSGSYGYTFGSGTRLTVV.

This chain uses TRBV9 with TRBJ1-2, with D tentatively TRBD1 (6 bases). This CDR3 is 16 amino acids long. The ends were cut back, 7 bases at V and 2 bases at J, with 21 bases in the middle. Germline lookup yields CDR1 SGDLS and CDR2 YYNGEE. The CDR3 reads CASGSPTGSPNYGYTF. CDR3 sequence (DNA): TGTGCCAGCGGAAGTCCTACAGGGTCCCCCAACTATGGCTACACCTTC.